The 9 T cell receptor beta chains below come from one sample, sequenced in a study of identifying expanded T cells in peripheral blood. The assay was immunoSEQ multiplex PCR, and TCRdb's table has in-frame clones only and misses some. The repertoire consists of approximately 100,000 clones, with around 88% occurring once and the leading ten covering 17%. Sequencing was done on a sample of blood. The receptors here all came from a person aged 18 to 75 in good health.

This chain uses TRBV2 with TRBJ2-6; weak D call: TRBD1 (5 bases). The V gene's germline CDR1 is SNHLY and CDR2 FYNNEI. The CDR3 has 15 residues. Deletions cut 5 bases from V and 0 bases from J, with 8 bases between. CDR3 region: CASSPGLSGANVLTF. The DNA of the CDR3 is TGTGCCAGCAGTCCAGGGCTCTCTGGGGCCAACGTCCTGACTTTC. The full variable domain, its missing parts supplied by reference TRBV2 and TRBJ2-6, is EPEVTQTPSHQVTQMGQEVILRCVPISNHLYFYWYRQILGQKVEFLVSFYNNEISEKSEIFDDQFSVERPDGSNFTLKIRSTKLEDSAMYFCASSPGLSGANVLTFGAGSRLTVL.

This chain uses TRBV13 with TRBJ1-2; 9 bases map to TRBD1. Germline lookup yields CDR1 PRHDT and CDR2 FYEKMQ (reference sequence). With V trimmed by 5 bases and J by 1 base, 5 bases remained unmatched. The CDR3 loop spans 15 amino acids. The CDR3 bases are TGTGCCAGCAGCCCCGGGACAGGGTTTAACTATGGCTACACCTTC. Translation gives CASSPGTGFNYGYTF.

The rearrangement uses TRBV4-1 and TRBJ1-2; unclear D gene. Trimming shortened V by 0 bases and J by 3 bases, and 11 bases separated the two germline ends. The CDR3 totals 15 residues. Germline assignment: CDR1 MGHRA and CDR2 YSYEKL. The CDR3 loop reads CASSQEGGLHYGYTF. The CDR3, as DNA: TGCGCCAGCAGCCAAGAAGGCGGGTTACACTATGGCTACACCTTC.

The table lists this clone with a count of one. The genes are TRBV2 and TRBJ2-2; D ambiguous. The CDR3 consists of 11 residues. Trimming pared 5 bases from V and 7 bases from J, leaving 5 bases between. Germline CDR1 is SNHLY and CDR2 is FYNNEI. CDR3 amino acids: CASSYNGELFF. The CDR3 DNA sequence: TGTGCCAGCAGTTACAACGGGGAGCTGTTTTTT.

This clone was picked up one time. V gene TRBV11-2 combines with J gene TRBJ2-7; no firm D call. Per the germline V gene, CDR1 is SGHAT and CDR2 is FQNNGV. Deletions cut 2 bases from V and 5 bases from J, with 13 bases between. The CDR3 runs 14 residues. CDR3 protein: CASSLSGLGNEQYF. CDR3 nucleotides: TGTGCCAGCAGCTTATCAGGTTTGGGGAACGAGCAGTACTTC. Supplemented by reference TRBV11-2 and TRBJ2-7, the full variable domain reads EAGVAQSPRYKIIEKRQSVAFWCNPISGHATLYWYQQILGQGPKLLIQFQNNGVVDDSQLPKDRFSAERLKGVDSTLKIQPAKLEDSAVYLCASSLSGLGNEQYFGPGTRLTVT.

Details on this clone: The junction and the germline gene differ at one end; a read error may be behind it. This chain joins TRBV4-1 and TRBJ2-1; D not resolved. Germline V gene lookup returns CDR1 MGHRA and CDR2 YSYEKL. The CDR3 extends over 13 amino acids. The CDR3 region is CASSQDNTLERLF. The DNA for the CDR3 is TGCGCCAGCAGCCAAGATAACACCCTCGAGAGGCTCTTC.

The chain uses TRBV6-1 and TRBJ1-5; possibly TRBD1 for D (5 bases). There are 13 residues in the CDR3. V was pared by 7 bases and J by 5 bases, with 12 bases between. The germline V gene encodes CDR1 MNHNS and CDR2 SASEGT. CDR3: CASNYRIHQPQHF. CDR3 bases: TGTGCCAGCAACTACAGGATCCATCAGCCCCAGCATTTT.

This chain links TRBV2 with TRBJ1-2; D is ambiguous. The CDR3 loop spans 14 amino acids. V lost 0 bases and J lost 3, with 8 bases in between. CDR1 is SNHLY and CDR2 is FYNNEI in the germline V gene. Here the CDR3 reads CASSEAGLDYGYTF. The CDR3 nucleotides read TGTGCCAGCAGTGAAGCAGGGTTGGACTATGGCTACACCTTC.

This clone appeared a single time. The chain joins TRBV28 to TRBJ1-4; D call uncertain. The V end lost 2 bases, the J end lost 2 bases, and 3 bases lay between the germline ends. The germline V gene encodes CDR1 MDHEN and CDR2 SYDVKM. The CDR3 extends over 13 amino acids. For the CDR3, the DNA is TGTGCCAGCAGTTTACCGACTAATGAAAAACTGTTTTTT. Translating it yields CASSLPTNEKLFF. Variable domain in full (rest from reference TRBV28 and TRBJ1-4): DVKVTQSSRYLVKRTGEKVFLECVQDMDHENMFWYRQDPGLGLRLIYFSYDVKMKEKGDIPEGYSVSREKKERFSLILESASTNQTSMYLCASSLPTNEKLFFGSGTQLSVL.